This T cell receptor (beta chain) was found in a study of cytomegalovirus exposure and HLA in healthy donors. In regard to this clone: Its antigen is not known.

Study observations and caveats: As immune exposure information, only CMV serostatus was available. Common viral pathogens were later found to be apparently linked to several of the most significant clusters.

V lost 0 bases and J lost 3, with 15 bases in between. The length of the CDR3 is 17 residues. The germline gives CDR1 LNHNV, CDR2 YYDKDF (reference sequence). The PCR was carried out with 60 Vbeta primers and 13 Jbeta primers. Per the original methods: Later, an analysis found some 80 million unique TCR beta chains, and 9.5 million to 11 million of these were shared. Profiled with immunoSEQ multiplex PCR; TCRdb holds only in-frame clones, not every one. The V and J calls and clone size come from that table; D and trimming were worked out from the DNA. The sample holds approximately 150,000 clones, roughly 80% seen once.

The gene calls are TRBV15 and TRBJ1-5; D might be TRBD1 (6 bases). The clonotype was recovered from a man aged 35-49 years in good health and CMV-seropositive. The sample was PBMCs. The chain's CDR3 is CATSRDSAGAYNQPQHF. The CDR3 DNA sequence: TGTGCCACCAGCAGAGATTCGGCGGGGGCCTACAATCAGCCCCAGCATTTT.